The table lists the clone carrying this TCR beta chain with a count of one. Trimming cost V 3 bases and J 3 bases, with 13 bases left between them. The germline V gene has CDR1 SGHNT and CDR2 YYREEE (reference sequence). The CDR3 length is 14 residues. This sample was included in a study of shared clonotypes between healthy human individuals. Method: immunoSEQ multiplex PCR; TCRdb's copy keeps in-frame clones and lacks some. The table shows about 1 million clones, with about 75% occurring only once. The rearrangement joins TRBV5-4 to TRBJ2-7, with D possibly being TRBD1 (5 bases). Sequencing was performed on memory CD4+ T cells sorted from blood. The subset here: CD45RA-negative fraction. This TCR derives from a young man in good health. CDR3 region: CASSSGPTGYEQYF. CDR3 bases: TGTGCCAGCAGCTCGGGCCCCACAGGCTACGAGCAGTACTTC.